What follows are 10 T cell receptor beta chains derived from one specimen sequenced in a study of blood T cell repertoires in COVID-19. Using immunoSEQ multiplex PCR, the repertoire was profiled, and TCRdb retains in-frame clones only, with some absent. Found here are approximately 240,000 clones, about nine tenths of them singletons; the top ten hold about 6.3%. What was sequenced was PBMCs or T cells enriched from blood (not recorded which). Receptor source: a woman in her twenties or thirties with acute COVID-19.

The chain recombines TRBV21-1 with TRBJ2-7; the D call TRBD1 from the table was never checked on the DNA. TRBV21-1 represents a pseudogene. This CDR3 region has 18 residues. The CDR3 sequence is CASRNTGGSGNLSYEQYF. CDR3 in DNA: TGTGCCAGCAGAAACACAGGGGGTAGCGGCAACCTCTCCTACGAGCAGTACTTC.

The chain couples TRBV6-2 or TRBV6-3 to TRBJ1-5; 9 bases fit TRBD1. Unmatched junction bases numbered 6, after V lost 0 bases and J lost 6 bases. Germline V gene data show CDR1 as MNHEY and CDR2 as SVGEGT. This CDR3 is built from 16 residues. The CDR3 DNA is TGTGCCAGCAGTTACTCCGGGACAGGGTTCTCTCAGCCCCAGCATTTT. Its translation is CASSYSGTGFSQPQHF.

The rearrangement links TRBV2 to TRBJ1-4; no reliable D call. The germline gives CDR1 SNHLY, CDR2 FYNNEI. Trimming took off 1 base at V and 4 bases at J, with 10 bases between the two ends. This CDR3 region has 15 residues. The CDR3 sequence is CASSEGRGLNEKLFF. The CDR3 DNA follows: TGTGCCAGCAGTGAAGGGAGAGGGCTTAATGAAAAACTGTTTTTT. Full variable domain (outside the CDR3, taken from reference TRBV2 and TRBJ1-4): EPEVTQTPSHQVTQMGQEVILRCVPISNHLYFYWYRQILGQKVEFLVSFYNNEISEKSEIFDDQFSVERPDGSNFTLKIRSTKLEDSAMYFCASSEGRGLNEKLFFGSGTQLSVL.

The rearrangement links TRBV4-1 to TRBJ1-2; 10 bases agree with TRBD1. V trimming: 6 bases; J trimming: 3 bases; junction bases outside the gene matches: 4. CDR1 MGHRA and CDR2 YSYEKL come from the germline V gene. The length of the CDR3 is 14 residues. CDR3 loop: CASSRGTGDYGYTF. The DNA of the CDR3 is TGCGCCAGCAGTCGCGGGACAGGGGACTATGGCTACACCTTC.

This rearrangement joins TRBV7-9 to TRBJ2-2; weak D call: TRBD1 (5 bases). Germline V gene lookup returns CDR1 SEHNR and CDR2 FQNEAQ (reference sequence). V gave up 8 bases and J gave up 1 base, with 11 bases separating them. The CDR3 runs 14 residues. The CDR3 reads CASPRTGNTGELFF. CDR3 DNA: TGTGCCAGCCCTCGCACAGGGAACACCGGGGAGCTGTTTTTT.

The chain recombines TRBV2 with TRBJ1-1; tentative D call: TRBD1 (6 bases). Germline V gives CDR1 SNHLY, CDR2 FYNNEI. The V end was cut by 6 bases, the J end by 4 bases, with 15 bases between. The CDR3 has 14 residues. Written as DNA, the CDR3 is TGTGCCAGCAGCGCAGAACAGGGAAGCACTGAAGCTTTCTTT. As protein: CASSAEQGSTEAFF.

The count of this clone is one. This chain uses TRBV2 with TRBJ2-2, with 9 bases that match TRBD1. CDR1 and CDR2 (germline): SNHLY, FYNNEI. Germline trimming cut 5 bases from V and 3 bases from J; bases unmatched to any gene: 4. The CDR3 totals 15 residues. CDR3 DNA: TGTGCCAGCAGTATCCGACAGGGGGACACCGGGGAGCTGTTTTTT. Its translation: CASSIRQGDTGELFF.

The chain recombines TRBV3-1 (or the pseudogene TRBV3-2) with TRBJ2-3; TRBD2 agrees at 10 bases. Trimming removed 1 base from V and 5 bases from J; junction bases left unmatched: 12. Germline V CDR1 and CDR2: LGHDT, YNNKEL (reference sequence). This CDR3 has 18 residues. The CDR3 nucleotides read TGTGCCAGCAGCCAAGTCGGACAGCGGGAGGGCCTTAAAGATACGCAGTATTTT. Protein: CASSQVGQREGLKDTQYF.

This rearrangement joins TRBV14 to TRBJ1-1, with D possibly TRBD1 on 5 matching bases. CDR1 and CDR2 from the germline V gene are SGHDN and FVKESK. This CDR3 comprises 18 residues. Trimming removed 4 bases at V and 6 bases at J, with 27 bases between. The CDR3 loop is CASSPEGQGSHTKAEAFF. CDR3 sequence (DNA): TGTGCCAGCAGCCCCGAAGGTCAGGGCAGTCACACAAAGGCTGAAGCTTTCTTT.

This clone was picked up one time. The rearrangement joins TRBV2 to TRBJ2-2, with 8 positions matching TRBD1. The CDR3 consists of 15 residues. V was clipped by 4 bases and J by 5 bases; unmatched bases: 6. CDR1 is SNHLY and CDR2 is FYNNEI in the germline V gene. CDR3 residues: CASSVFRGRTGELFF. The CDR3 nucleotides read TGTGCCAGCAGTGTATTCAGGGGGCGGACCGGGGAGCTGTTTTTT.